The 11 T cell receptor beta chains in this list originate from one sample, sequenced in a study of cytomegalovirus exposure and HLA in healthy donors. 13 Jbeta primers and 60 Vbeta primers were used for the PCR. Sequencing was performed with immunoSEQ multiplex PCR; in TCRdb, only in-frame clones are kept and a portion is missing. Here the sample spans roughly 150,000 clones, around 76% being singletons. Sequencing was carried out using PBMCs. The receptors shown here come from a woman aged 40 to 50 in good health and CMV-seronegative.

J is TRBJ2-5 and V is TRBV6-1, with D unclear. The end of the DNA is better explained by TRBJ2-7, so the J call may be wrong. CDR1 and CDR2 from the germline V gene are MNHNS and SASEGT. CDR3 length equals 12 residues. CDR3 DNA: TGTGCCAGCAGTCCCCTCCGCTACGAGCAGTACTTC. This translates into CASSPLRYEQYF.

This clone was counted once. V is TRBV6-6 and J is TRBJ2-7; 16 positions agree with TRBD2. CDR3 size: 15 residues. The germline V gene has CDR1 MNHNY and CDR2 SVGAGI (reference sequence). Germline trimming cut 4 bases from V and 7 bases from J; bases unmatched to any gene: 4. CDR3 bases: TGTGCCAGCAGTTTACCGGGACTAGCGGGAGGGGAGCAGTACTTC. This codes for CASSLPGLAGGEQYF.

The V gene is TRBV7-9, the J gene TRBJ1-4, with D perhaps TRBD1 (6 bases). The CDR3 sequence is 11 residues long. The germline gives CDR1 SEHNR, CDR2 FQNEAQ (reference sequence). V lost 5 bases to trimming and J lost 12 bases, with 10 bases between them. The CDR3 here is CASSQEGELFF. DNA for the CDR3: TGTGCCAGCAGCCAAGAGGGGGAACTGTTTTTT. The full variable domain, in which reference TRBV7-9 and TRBJ1-4 provide the parts outside the CDR3, is DTGVSQNPRHKITKRGQNVTFRCDPISEHNRLYWYRQTLGQGPEFLTYFQNEAQLEKSRLLSDRFSAERPKGSFSTLEIQRTEQGDSAMYLCASSQEGELFFGSGTQLSVL.

This clone was recorded once. The genes are TRBV27 and TRBJ1-2; possible D gene TRBD1, 5 bases. Germline V gene lookup returns CDR1 MNHEY and CDR2 SMNVEV (reference sequence). Trimming took off 2 bases at V and 5 bases at J, with 15 bases between the two ends. The CDR3 contains 15 residues. The CDR3 sequence is CASSLAGPLRYGYTF. The CDR3 DNA reads TGTGCCAGCAGTTTAGCAGGGCCCCTTAGGTATGGCTACACCTTC.

The V gene is TRBV29-1, the J gene TRBJ1-3; 9 nucleotides line up with TRBD1. CDR1 is SQVTM and CDR2 is ANQGSEA in the germline V gene. CDR3 size: 13 residues. The J segment lost 7 bases and the V segment lost 1 base, leaving 2 bases of the junction unmatched. The CDR3 DNA reads as TGCAGCGTTGAAGGGGACAGGGAGAACACCATATATTTT. It specifies CSVEGDRENTIYF.

V usage is TRBV5-6 and J usage is TRBJ1-2, with D tentatively TRBD1 (5 bases). There are 12 residues in the CDR3. The germline V gene encodes CDR1 SGHDT and CDR2 YYEEEE. Trimming removed 4 bases at V and 3 bases at J, with 7 bases between. This CDR3 reads CASSPGDYGYTF. The CDR3 DNA is TGTGCCAGCAGCCCGGGGGACTATGGCTACACCTTC. Complete variable domain (other parts from reference TRBV5-6 and TRBJ1-2): DAGVTQSPTHLIKTRGQQVTLRCSPKSGHDTVSWYQQALGQGPQFIFQYYEEEERQRGNFPDRFSGHQFPNYSSELNVNALLLGDSALYLCASSPGDYGYTFGSGTRLTVV.

V gene TRBV4-2 combines with J gene TRBJ1-2; D may be TRBD1 (6 bases). Per the germline V gene, CDR1 is LGHNA and CDR2 is YNFKEQ. The CDR3 extends over 15 amino acids. Trimming stripped 1 base from V and 0 bases from J, with 9 bases between. The CDR3 loop is CASSQAGTTNYGYTF. CDR3 nucleotide sequence: TGTGCCAGCAGCCAAGCCGGGACAACTAACTATGGCTACACCTTC.

This chain connects TRBV10-3 to TRBJ1-1, with no clear D. Between the trimmed V and J ends, which lost 10 bases and 5 bases, there was a span of 14 bases. This CDR3 is 12 amino acids long. The germline V gene encodes CDR1 ENHRY and CDR2 SYGVKD. The CDR3 reads CARGRTGTEAFF. For the CDR3, the DNA is TGTGCCAGAGGACGGACGGGGACTGAAGCTTTCTTT.

The chain couples TRBV19 to TRBJ2-2; TRBD2 matches at 13 bases. V shed 7 bases and J 6 bases; nucleotides not matched to a gene: 11. The CDR3 runs 17 residues. Germline-derived CDR1 and CDR2 are LNHDA and SQIVND (reference sequence). The CDR3: CASTHRTSGRSAGELFF. Written as DNA, the CDR3 is TGTGCCAGTACTCACAGGACTAGCGGGAGAAGTGCCGGGGAGCTGTTTTTT.

The J gene is TRBJ2-6, the V gene TRBV30, with a possible D match to TRBD1 (6 bases). The V end lost 5 bases, the J end lost 1 base, and 24 bases lay between the germline ends. Germline lookup yields CDR1 GTSNPN and CDR2 SVGIG (reference sequence). The CDR3 totals 19 residues. The CDR3 spells CAWGPRDTPIGSGANVLTF. CDR3 sequence (DNA): TGTGCCTGGGGACCCAGGGACACTCCTATAGGGTCTGGGGCCAACGTCCTGACTTTC. The entire variable domain, with the rest obtained from reference TRBV30 and TRBJ2-6, is as follows: SQTIHQWPATLVQPVGSPLSLECTVEGTSNPNLYWYRQAAGRGLQLLFYSVGIGQISSEVPQNLSASRPQDRQFILSSKKLLLSDSGFYLCAWGPRDTPIGSGANVLTFGAGSRLTVL.

The CDR3 DNA sequence: TGTGCCAGCAGTGAATTTAGTGCACAGGGGGCCGGGGAGCTGTTTTTT. It encodes CASSEFSAQGAGELFF. The chain employs TRBV25-1 and TRBJ2-2; 8 nucleotides line up with TRBD1. J lost 6 bases, V lost 1 base, and 7 bases had no gene match. The germline gives CDR1 MGHDK, CDR2 SYGVNS. CDR3 length equals 16 residues.